This T cell receptor beta chain was sequenced for a study of vaccination and CD4 T cells after COVID-19. General study findings and limits: Median SARS-CoV-2-reactive clonotype numbers went up from roughly 19 to 38, but not significantly.

Sequencing of DNA taken from cultured CD4+ T cells relied on the Oncomine TCR Beta short-read assay. One entry per CDR3 protein results from TCRdb running MiXCR on the PCR reads. Of 5,000 to 7,500 distinct CDR3 sequences listed, about a third are singletons. The junction had 2 bases not matched to a gene; V was cut back by 3 bases and J by 7 bases. The CDR3 loop spans 14 amino acids. Germline values: CDR1 LNHDA, CDR2 SQIVND (reference sequence). On this clonotype itself: Antigen: not known.

Treatment: roughly ten-day PBMC culture with coronavirus spike peptide pools or control peptides (ViraFEST assay). This clonotype originated in a human donor who had recovered from COVID-19. The material sequenced was CD4+ T cells from blood, cultured in vitro, taken after SARS-CoV-2 vaccination. This chain joins TRBV19 and TRBJ1-6; 8 bases fit TRBD1. CDR3 in amino acids: CASSMTGVNSPLHF. DNA of the CDR3: TGTGCCAGTAGTATGACAGGGGTCAATTCACCCCTCCACTTT.